The clone carrying this TCR beta chain has only one observation. The data derive from a study of shared clonotypes between healthy human individuals. Repertoires were generated with immunoSEQ multiplex PCR, while TCRdb's copy carries only in-frame clones and drops some. In the table there are about 1 million clones, around four fifths of which are singletons. The length of the CDR3 is 13 residues. V was pared by 6 bases and J by 4 bases, with 11 bases between. Germline values: CDR1 SNHLY, CDR2 FYNNEI. J is TRBJ2-3 and V is TRBV2; D possibly matches TRBD1 or TRBD2 (6 bases each). This receptor was obtained from a man aged 18 to 29 in good health. The source material was memory CD4+ T cells sorted from blood. As to subset: CD45RA-negative fraction. The CDR3 protein is CASSSGAADTQYF. CDR3 sequence (DNA): TGTGCCAGCAGCTCGGGGGCGGCAGATACGCAGTATTTT.